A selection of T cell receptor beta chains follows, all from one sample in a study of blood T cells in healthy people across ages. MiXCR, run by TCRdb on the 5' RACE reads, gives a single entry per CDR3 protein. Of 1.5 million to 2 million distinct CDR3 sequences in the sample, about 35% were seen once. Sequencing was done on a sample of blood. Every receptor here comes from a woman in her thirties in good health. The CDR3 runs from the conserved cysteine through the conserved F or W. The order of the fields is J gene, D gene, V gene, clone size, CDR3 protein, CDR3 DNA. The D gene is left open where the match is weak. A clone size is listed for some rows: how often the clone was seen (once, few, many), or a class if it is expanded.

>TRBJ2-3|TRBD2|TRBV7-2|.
CARSQSWGSGRTDTQYF
TGTGCCAGAAGCCAAAGCTGGGGTAGCGGGAGAACAGATACGCAGTATTTT
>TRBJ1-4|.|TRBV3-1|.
CASSQGAWRGLGEKLFF
TGTGCCAGCAGCCAAGGGGCTTGGAGGGGGTTGGGTGAAAAACTGTTTTTT
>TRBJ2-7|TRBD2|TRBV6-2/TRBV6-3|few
CASSLVASGFSYEQYF
TGTGCCAGCAGTTTGGTGGCTAGCGGGTTCTCCTACGAGCAGTACTTC
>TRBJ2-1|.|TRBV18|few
CASSLAGRTAYNEQFF
TGTGCCAGCTCACTGGCGGGGAGAACGGCGTACAATGAGCAGTTCTTC
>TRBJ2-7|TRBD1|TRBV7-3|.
CASSSIQGAAEQYF
TGTGCCAGCAGTTCTATTCAGGGGGCGGCCGAGCAGTACTTC
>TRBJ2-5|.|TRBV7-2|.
CASSLGAGYQETQYF
TGTGCCAGCAGCTTAGGTGCGGGGTACCAAGAGACCCAGTACTTC
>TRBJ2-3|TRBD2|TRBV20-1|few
CSAPLPGGDTQYF
TGCAGTGCCCCCCTTCCGGGAGGAGATACGCAGTATTTT
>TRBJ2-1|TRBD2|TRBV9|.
CASSGGLAEFKGYNEQFF
TGTGCCAGCAGCGGAGGACTAGCGGAGTTTAAGGGCTACAATGAGCAGTTCTTC
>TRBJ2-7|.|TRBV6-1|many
CASSERFGGYEQYF
TGTGCCAGCAGTGAGAGGTTCGGGGGTTACGAGCAGTACTTC
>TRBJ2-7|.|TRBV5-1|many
CASRVDSYEQYF
TGCGCCAGCAGAGTGGACAGCTACGAGCAGTACTTC
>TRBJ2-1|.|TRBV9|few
CASSVVPGSSYNEQFF
TGTGCCAGCAGCGTAGTCCCCGGGAGCTCCTACAATGAGCAGTTCTTC
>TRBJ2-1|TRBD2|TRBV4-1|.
CASSQGLASGRPGNEQFF
TGCGCCAGCAGCCAAGGGCTAGCTAGCGGGAGGCCAGGGAATGAGCAGTTCTTC
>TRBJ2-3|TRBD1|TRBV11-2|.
CASGLDIKGTGGADTQYF
TGTGCCAGCGGCTTAGATATTAAAGGGACAGGGGGCGCAGATACGCAGTATTTT
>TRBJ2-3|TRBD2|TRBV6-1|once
CANSGGLAGGTDTQYF
TGTGCCAACAGTGGGGGACTAGCGGGAGGCACAGATACGCAGTATTTT
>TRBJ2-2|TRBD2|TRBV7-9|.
CASSPGLAGVHTGELFF
TGTGCCAGCAGCCCTGGACTAGCGGGAGTACACACCGGGGAGCTGTTTTTT
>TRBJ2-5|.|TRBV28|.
CASSRTLLPTRETQYF
TGTGCCAGCAGCCGCACACTACTCCCGACGAGAGAGACCCAGTACTTC
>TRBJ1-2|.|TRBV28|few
CASSLDNKRGGYTF
TGTGCCAGCAGTTTAGATAACAAAAGGGGTGGCTACACCTTC
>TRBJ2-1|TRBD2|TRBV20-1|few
CSAPAPRGGAMEQFF
TGCAGTGCGCCCGCCCCCCGCGGGGGGGCCATGGAGCAGTTCTTC
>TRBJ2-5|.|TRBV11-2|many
CASSLARGGETQYF
TGTGCCAGCAGCCTAGCTAGGGGAGGAGAGACCCAGTACTTC
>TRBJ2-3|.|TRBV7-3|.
CACSSRGSTDTQYF
TGTGCCTGCAGCAGCAGGGGTAGCACAGATACGCAGTATTTT
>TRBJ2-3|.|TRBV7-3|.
CASSFGDTDTQYF
TGTGCCAGCAGCTTCGGGGACACAGATACGCAGTATTTT
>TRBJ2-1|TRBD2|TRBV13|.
CASSLAGLAHEQFF
TGTGCCAGCAGCTTAGCGGGACTAGCGCATGAGCAGTTCTTC
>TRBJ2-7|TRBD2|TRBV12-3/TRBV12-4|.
CASSRGGGKYEQYF
TGTGCCAGCAGCCGAGGCGGGGGTAAATACGAGCAGTACTTC
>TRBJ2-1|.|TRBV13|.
CASSLVSLRTYNEQFF
TGTGCCAGCAGCTTAGTATCGTTAAGAACCTACAATGAGCAGTTCTTC
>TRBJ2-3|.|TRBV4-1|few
CASSQDRWAGDTQYF
TGCGCCAGCAGCCAAGATAGGTGGGCGGGGGATACGCAGTATTTT
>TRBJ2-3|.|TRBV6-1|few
CASRPSGGISDTQYF
TGTGCCAGCAGGCCAAGTGGAGGGATTTCAGATACGCAGTATTTT
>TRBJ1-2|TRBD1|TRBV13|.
CASSLAGTGGIYGYTF
TGTGCCAGCAGCTTAGCGGGGACAGGGGGCATTTATGGCTACACCTTC
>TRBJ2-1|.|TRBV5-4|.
CASSHLSGKNYNEQFF
TGTGCCAGCAGCCATTTATCGGGGAAAAACTACAATGAGCAGTTCTTC
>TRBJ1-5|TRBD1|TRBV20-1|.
CSARVVHRGDQPQHF
TGCAGTGCTAGAGTGGTCCACAGGGGGGATCAGCCCCAGCATTTT
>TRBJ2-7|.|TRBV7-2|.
CASSFLTDGHEQYF
TGTGCCAGCAGCTTCCTGACGGACGGCCACGAGCAGTACTTC
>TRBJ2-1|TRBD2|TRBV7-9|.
CASSPRTSGGARVEQFF
TGTGCCAGCAGCCCCAGGACTAGCGGGGGGGCAAGGGTTGAGCAGTTCTTC
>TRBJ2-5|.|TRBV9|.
CASSVEWDGEGAQYF
TGTGCCAGCAGCGTAGAGTGGGACGGGGAGGGGGCCCAGTACTTC
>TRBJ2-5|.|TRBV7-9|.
CAGSPLGEQYF
TGTGCCGGCAGCCCATTAGGGGAGCAGTACTTC
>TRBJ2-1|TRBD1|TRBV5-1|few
CASSWRTGVYNEQFF
TGCGCCAGCAGCTGGAGGACAGGGGTATACAATGAGCAGTTCTTC
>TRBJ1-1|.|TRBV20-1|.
CSAGVGVGTEAFF
TGCAGTGCTGGGGTAGGGGTTGGCACTGAAGCTTTCTTT
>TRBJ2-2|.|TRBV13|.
CASSLRTGTGELFF
TGTGCCAGCAGCTTACGAACAGGGACCGGGGAGCTGTTTTTT
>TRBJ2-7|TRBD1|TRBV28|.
CASSLYRGASYEQYF
TGTGCCAGCAGTTTATACAGGGGGGCCTCCTACGAGCAGTACTTC
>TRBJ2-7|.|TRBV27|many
CASSSPRDIHYEQYF
TGTGCCAGCAGTTCGCCCCGGGACATTCACTACGAGCAGTACTTC
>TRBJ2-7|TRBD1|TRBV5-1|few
CASSSDRTGYEQYF
TGCGCCAGCAGCTCGGACAGGACTGGCTACGAGCAGTACTTC
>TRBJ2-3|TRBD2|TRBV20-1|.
CSARDSGYELAGENTQYF
TGCAGTGCTAGAGATTCCGGGTACGAACTAGCGGGAGAGAATACGCAGTATTTT
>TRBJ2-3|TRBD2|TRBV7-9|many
CASSLGFGGASGDTQYF
TGTGCCAGCAGCTTAGGATTCGGGGGGGCTTCGGGAGATACGCAGTATTTT
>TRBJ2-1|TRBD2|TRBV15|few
CATSRGGLLTYNEQFF
TGTGCCACCAGCAGAGGGGGACTACTAACCTACAATGAGCAGTTCTTC
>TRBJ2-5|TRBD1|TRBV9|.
CASSPRDRVIEQYF
TGTGCCAGCAGCCCGCGGGACAGGGTAATTGAGCAGTACTTC
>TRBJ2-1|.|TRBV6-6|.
CASRPPIGSGGNEQFF
TGTGCCAGCAGACCCCCCATCGGATCGGGCGGCAATGAGCAGTTCTTC
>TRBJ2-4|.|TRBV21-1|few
CASSKWGQGAKNIQYF
.
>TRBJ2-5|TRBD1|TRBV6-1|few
CASRTGGRETQYF
TGCGCCAGCAGAACAGGGGGTAGAGAGACCCAGTACTTC